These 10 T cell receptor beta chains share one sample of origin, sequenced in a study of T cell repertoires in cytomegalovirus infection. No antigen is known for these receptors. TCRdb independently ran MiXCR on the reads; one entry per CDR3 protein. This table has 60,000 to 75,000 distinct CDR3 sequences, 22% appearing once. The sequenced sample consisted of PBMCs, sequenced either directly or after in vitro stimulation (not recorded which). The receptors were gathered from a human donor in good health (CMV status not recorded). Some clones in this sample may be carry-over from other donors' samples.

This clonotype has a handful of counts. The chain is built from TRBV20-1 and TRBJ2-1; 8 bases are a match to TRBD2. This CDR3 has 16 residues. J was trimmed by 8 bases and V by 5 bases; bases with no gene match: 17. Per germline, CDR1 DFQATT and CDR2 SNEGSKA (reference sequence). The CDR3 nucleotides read TGCAGTGCTGGCAAGAGGGGGGGGACTAGAGCGGATGAGCAGTTCTTC. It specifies CSAGKRGGTRADEQFF.

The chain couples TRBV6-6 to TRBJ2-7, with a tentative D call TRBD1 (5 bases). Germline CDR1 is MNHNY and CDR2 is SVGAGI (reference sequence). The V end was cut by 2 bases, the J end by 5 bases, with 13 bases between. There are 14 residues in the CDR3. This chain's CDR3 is CASSYPGFEHEQYF. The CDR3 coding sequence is TGTGCCAGCAGTTACCCAGGGTTCGAGCACGAGCAGTACTTC.

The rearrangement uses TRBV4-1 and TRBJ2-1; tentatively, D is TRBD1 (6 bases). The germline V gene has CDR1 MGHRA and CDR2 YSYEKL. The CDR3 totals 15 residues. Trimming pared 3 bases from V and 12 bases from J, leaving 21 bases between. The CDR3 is CASSQATTGTDVQFF. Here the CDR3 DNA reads TGCGCCAGCAGCCAGGCAACCACAGGGACCGATGTGCAGTTCTTC.

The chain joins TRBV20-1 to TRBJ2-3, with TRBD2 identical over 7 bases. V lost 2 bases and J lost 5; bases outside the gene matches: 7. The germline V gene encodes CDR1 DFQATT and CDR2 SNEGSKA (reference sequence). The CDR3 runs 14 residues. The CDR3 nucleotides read TGCAGTGCTAGAAGCGCGGGAGTGGTAGATACGCAGTATTTT. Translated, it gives CSARSAGVVDTQYF.

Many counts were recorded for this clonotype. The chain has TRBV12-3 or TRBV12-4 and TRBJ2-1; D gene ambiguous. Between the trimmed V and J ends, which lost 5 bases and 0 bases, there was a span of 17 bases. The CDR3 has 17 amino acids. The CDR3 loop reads CASSPFSSLHSYNEQFF. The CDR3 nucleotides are TGTGCCAGCAGTCCTTTTTCCTCTCTTCACTCCTACAATGAGCAGTTCTTC.

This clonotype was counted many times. CDR3 in DNA: TGTGCCAGCAGCTTAGGAACTCCGTTCACCGGGGAGCTGTTTTTT. Encoded protein: CASSLGTPFTGELFF. This chain links TRBV7-9 with TRBJ2-2, with D unresolved. Germline CDR1 and CDR2: SEHNR and FQNEAQ (reference sequence). V was clipped by 1 base and J by 4 bases, with 10 bases between them. The CDR3 loop spans 15 amino acids. Full variable domain (remainder filled in from reference TRBV7-9 and TRBJ2-2): DTGVSQNPRHKITKRGQNVTFRCDPISEHNRLYWYRQTLGQGPEFLTYFQNEAQLEKSRLLSDRFSAERPKGSFSTLEIQRTEQGDSAMYLCASSLGTPFTGELFFGEGSRLTVL.

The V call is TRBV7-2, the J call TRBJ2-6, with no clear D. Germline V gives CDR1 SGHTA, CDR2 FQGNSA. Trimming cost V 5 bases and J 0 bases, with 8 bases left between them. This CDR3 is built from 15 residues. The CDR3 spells CASSPGSSGANVLTF. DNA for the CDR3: TGTGCCAGCAGCCCCGGATCCTCTGGGGCCAACGTCCTGACTTTC. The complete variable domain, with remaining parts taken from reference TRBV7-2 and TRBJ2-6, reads GAGVSQSPSNKVTEKGKDVELRCDPISGHTALYWYRQSLGQGLEFLIYFQGNSAPDKSGLPSDRFSAERTGGSVSTLTIQRTQQEDSAVYLCASSPGSSGANVLTFGAGSRLTVL.

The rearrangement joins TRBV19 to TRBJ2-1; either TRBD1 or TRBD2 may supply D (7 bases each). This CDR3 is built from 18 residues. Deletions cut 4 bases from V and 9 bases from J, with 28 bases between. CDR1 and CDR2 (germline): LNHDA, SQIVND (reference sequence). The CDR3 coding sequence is TGTGCCAGTAGTAGCGGGACATCAGGGGGAGGGCCTCGTGGTGAGCAGTTCTTC. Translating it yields CASSSGTSGGGPRGEQFF.

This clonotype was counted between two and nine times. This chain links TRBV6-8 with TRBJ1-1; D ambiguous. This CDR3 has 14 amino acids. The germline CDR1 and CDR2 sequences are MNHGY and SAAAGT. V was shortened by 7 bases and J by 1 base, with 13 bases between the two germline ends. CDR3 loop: CASNADGENTEAFF. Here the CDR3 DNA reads TGTGCCAGCAATGCTGACGGGGAGAACACTGAAGCTTTCTTT.

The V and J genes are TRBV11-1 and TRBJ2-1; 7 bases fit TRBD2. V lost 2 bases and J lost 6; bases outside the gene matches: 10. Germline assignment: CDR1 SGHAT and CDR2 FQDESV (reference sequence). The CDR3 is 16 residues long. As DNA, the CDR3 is TGTGCCAGCAGCTTAAGTATCAGCGGGAACGGCAATGAGCAGTTCTTC. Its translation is CASSLSISGNGNEQFF. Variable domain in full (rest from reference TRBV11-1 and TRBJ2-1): EAEVAQSPRYKITEKSQAVAFWCDPISGHATLYWYRQILGQGPELLVQFQDESVVDDSQLPKDRFSAERLKGVDSTLKIQPAELGDSAMYLCASSLSISGNGNEQFFGPGTRLTVL.